Below, 27 T cell receptor beta chains from the same sample are listed, as sequenced in a study of T cell changes during pregnancy in multiple sclerosis. TCRdb's copy holds only in-frame clones and misses some; the assay was immunoSEQ multiplex PCR. The table shows under 35,000 clones, with 89% occurring only once. Sequences were derived from CD8+ T cells from peripheral blood mononuclear cells, sampled in the second trimester of pregnancy. These receptors were obtained from a female donor with multiple sclerosis, enrolled in a pregnancy study.

V usage is TRBV4-1 and J usage is TRBJ2-1; perhaps TRBD2 as D (6 bases). This CDR3 contains 15 residues. Trimming pared 1 base from V and 9 bases from J, leaving 16 bases between. Germline V gene lookup returns CDR1 MGHRA and CDR2 YSYEKL. CDR3 coding DNA: TGCGCCAGCAGCCAAGTTGCACAGGAGGGCCTTGAGCAGTTCTTC. Amino acid sequence: CASSQVAQEGLEQFF.

The rearrangement joins TRBV6-5 to TRBJ1-5; 7 positions agree with TRBD1. The germline V gene encodes CDR1 MNHEY and CDR2 SVGAGI. The V gene end was trimmed by 9 bases and the J gene end by 0 bases; junction bases not matched to a gene: 5. This CDR3 region has 14 residues. CDR3 sequence: CASKTGSSNQPQHF. CDR3 DNA: TGTGCCAGTAAGACAGGGAGTAGCAATCAGCCCCAGCATTTT.

This clone was found once. This rearrangement joins TRBV29-1 to TRBJ1-1; 8 bases are a match to TRBD1. The CDR3 covers 13 residues. The V and J ends lost 6 bases and 6 bases, in that order; junction bases with no gene match: 9. Germline assignment: CDR1 SQVTM and CDR2 ANQGSEA. CDR3 DNA sequence: TGCAGCGTCTTTCGACAGGGGCTCCCTGAAGCTTTCTTT. Translated, it gives CSVFRQGLPEAFF.

The rearrangement links TRBV6-5 to TRBJ2-7, with TRBD2 as a possible D gene (6 bases). Trimming cost V 0 bases and J 0 bases, with 12 bases left between them. Germline V gene sequence: CDR1 MNHEY, CDR2 SVGAGI. This CDR3 spans 16 amino acids. CDR3 amino acids: CASSYSVAVSSYEQYF. Here the CDR3 DNA reads TGTGCCAGCAGTTACTCAGTAGCGGTGAGCTCCTACGAGCAGTACTTC.

V usage is TRBV5-6 and J usage is TRBJ2-7; D unresolved. The germline V gene encodes CDR1 SGHDT and CDR2 YYEEEE. Trimming took 3 bases from V and 6 from J, leaving 16 bases between them. This CDR3 region has 14 residues. CDR3 nucleotide sequence: TGTGCCAGCAGCTACGGGTCTCTAGATCGCGAGCAGTACTTC. Translating gives CASSYGSLDREQYF.

This chain connects TRBV27 to TRBJ2-5; D possibly corresponds to TRBD2 (6 bases). Germline CDR1 is MNHEY and CDR2 is SMNVEV (reference sequence). Trimming shortened V by 7 bases and J by 4 bases, and 16 bases separated the two germline ends. The CDR3 runs 14 residues. CDR3 in amino acids: CASKNLWGVETQYF. The CDR3 region has the DNA TGTGCCAGCAAAAACCTCTGGGGGGTAGAGACCCAGTACTTC.

CDR3 protein: CASSSGLVYEQYF. For the CDR3, the DNA is TGTGCCAGCAGTTCCGGACTAGTCTACGAGCAGTACTTC. This sequence joins TRBV27 and TRBJ2-7, with TRBD2 identical over 7 bases. The V gene's germline CDR1 is MNHEY and CDR2 SMNVEV (reference sequence). Trimming removed 4 bases from V and 3 bases from J; junction bases left unmatched: 3. The CDR3 loop spans 13 amino acids.

The chain links TRBV5-1 to TRBJ2-7; no clear D gene. CDR1 is SGHRS, CDR2 YFSETQ, per germline. There are 15 residues in the CDR3. Trimming cost V 0 bases and J 0 bases, with 10 bases left between them. The CDR3 spells CASSLGPVSSYEQYF. The CDR3 DNA reads TGCGCCAGCAGCTTGGGCCCCGTTAGCTCCTACGAGCAGTACTTC.

V usage is TRBV11-3 and J usage is TRBJ2-1, with 9 bases identical to TRBD1. Germline CDR1 SGHNT, CDR2 YENEEA. The CDR3 is made up of 15 amino acids. J gave up 4 bases and V 6 bases, and 7 bases lay outside the gene matches. The CDR3 spells CASRPPDRGYNEQFF. CDR3 coding DNA: TGTGCCAGCAGACCTCCGGACAGGGGATACAATGAGCAGTTCTTC.

In this sample, this clone turned up once. The J gene is TRBJ2-2, the V gene TRBV6-5; 7 nucleotides agree with TRBD2. Germline CDR1 is MNHEY and CDR2 is SVGAGI. The CDR3 has 15 amino acids. The junction had 4 bases not matched to a gene; V was cut back by 2 bases and J by 4 bases. The CDR3 spells CASSYLSSGTGELFF. In nucleotides, the CDR3 is TGTGCCAGCAGTTACCTCTCTAGCGGCACCGGGGAGCTGTTTTTT.

The chain joins TRBV28 to TRBJ1-1, with D hard to call. V lost 3 bases, J lost 1 base, and 6 bases lay in between. Germline lookup yields CDR1 MDHEN and CDR2 SYDVKM. CDR3 length: 13 amino acids. The CDR3 loop reads CASSFFSNTEAFF. CDR3 sequence (DNA): TGTGCCAGCAGTTTCTTCTCGAACACTGAAGCTTTCTTT.

The gene calls are TRBV11-3 and TRBJ2-7; 11 bases map to TRBD1. Per germline, CDR1 SGHNT and CDR2 YENEEA. CDR3 size: 13 residues. The V gene end was trimmed by 6 bases and the J gene end by 5 bases; junction bases not matched to a gene: 3. CDR3 bases: TGTGCCAGCAGGGACAGGGGGCAGCACGAGCAGTACTTC. Residues: CASRDRGQHEQYF.

The CDR3 DNA is TGTGCCAGCAGCTTGTCCTTGGGGGGGGAAAACATTCAGTACTTC. It specifies CASSLSLGGENIQYF. The rearrangement uses TRBV7-6 and TRBJ2-4, with TRBD2 identical over 7 bases. From germline, CDR1 is SGHVS and CDR2 FNYEAQ. This CDR3 has 15 amino acids. V was clipped by 3 bases and J by 5 bases; unmatched bases: 7.

The chain has TRBV28 and TRBJ2-7; TRBD2 agrees at 9 bases. With 2 bases clipped from V and 4 bases from J, the junction kept 9 bases outside the gene matches. CDR1 and CDR2 (germline): MDHEN, SYDVKM. The CDR3 sequence is 16 residues long. As DNA, the CDR3 is TGTGCCAGCAGTTTAAAGAGGGCTAGCGGGACATACGAGCAGTACTTC. Residues: CASSLKRASGTYEQYF.

The chain's CDR3 is CASSETSGSSDTQYF. The CDR3 nucleotides read TGTGCCAGCAGTGAAACTAGCGGGAGCTCAGATACGCAGTATTTT. The V and J genes are TRBV6-4 and TRBJ2-3; 11 bases map to TRBD2. Looked up from germline, CDR1 is MRHNA and CDR2 is SNTAGT. V dropped 3 bases and J dropped 4; count of bases not matched to a gene: 3. The CDR3 has 15 amino acids.

The rearrangement links TRBV25-1 to TRBJ1-2; 10 bases are shared with TRBD1. This CDR3 spans 16 amino acids. J gave up 8 bases and V 3 bases, and 12 bases lay outside the gene matches. The germline V gene has CDR1 MGHDK and CDR2 SYGVNS. The CDR3 here is CASSDQYWDRGYGYTF. The CDR3 nucleotides read TGTGCCAGCAGTGACCAATATTGGGACAGGGGTTACGGCTACACCTTC.

This chain uses TRBV7-3 with TRBJ2-4; weak D call: TRBD2 (6 bases). V lost 5 bases and J 8 bases, leaving 13 bases between the germline ends. The germline gives CDR1 SGHTA, CDR2 FQGTGA. The CDR3 runs to 13 residues. The CDR3 sequence: CASSPGTGHIQYF. CDR3 nucleotide sequence: TGTGCCAGCAGCCCCGGGACTGGCCACATTCAGTACTTC.

The CDR3 DNA reads TGTGCCAGAAGCTTGGGGGACAGGGGAGGGGAGACCCAGTACTTC. It yields the protein CARSLGDRGGETQYF. The chain carries TRBV5-3 and TRBJ2-5; 10 bases agree with TRBD1. TRBV5-3 is an ORF, and what it does is uncertain. CDR3 length: 15 amino acids. V trimming: 0 bases; J trimming: 5 bases; junction bases outside the gene matches: 4.

The chain employs TRBV27 and TRBJ2-7; D might be TRBD1 (8 bases). The CDR3 length is 14 residues. Trimming removed 8 bases from V and 13 bases from J, with 27 bases in between. CDR1 and CDR2 from the germline V gene are MNHEY and SMNVEV (reference sequence). The CDR3 protein is CASAPGGTGHTSYF. The CDR3 DNA reads TGTGCCAGCGCACCCGGGGGGACAGGACATACATCCTACTTC.

The V call is TRBV7-6, the J call TRBJ2-7; TRBD1 matches at 7 bases. V dropped 1 base and J dropped 0; count of bases not matched to a gene: 3. Per germline, CDR1 SGHVS and CDR2 FNYEAQ. The CDR3 covers 15 residues. CDR3 DNA sequence: TGTGCCAGCAGCTTAGGGGACAGCAGCTCCTACGAGCAGTACTTC. This translates into CASSLGDSSSYEQYF.

The chain links TRBV4-1 to TRBJ1-3; tentative D call: TRBD1 (6 bases). Germline V gives CDR1 MGHRA, CDR2 YSYEKL. CDR3 length equals 14 residues. V was cut by 0 bases and J by 3 bases, with 6 bases left in between. The CDR3 sequence is CASSQEGGGNTIYF. The CDR3 region has the DNA TGCGCCAGCAGCCAAGAAGGGGGTGGAAACACCATATATTTT.

The chain couples TRBV9 to TRBJ2-5, with TRBD2 identical over 7 bases. The V gene end was trimmed by 3 bases and the J gene end by 3 bases; junction bases not matched to a gene: 5. Germline CDR1 is SGDLS and CDR2 is YYNGEE. The CDR3 contains 14 residues. The CDR3 here is CASSGAGLKETQYF. The CDR3 DNA follows: TGTGCCAGCAGCGGAGCGGGACTGAAAGAGACCCAGTACTTC.

J is TRBJ2-1 and V is TRBV6-1, with TRBD2 as a possible D gene (6 bases). This CDR3 comprises 17 residues. Trimming took 2 bases from V and 7 from J, leaving 21 bases between them. Germline CDR1 and CDR2: MNHNS and SASEGT. The CDR3 reads CASSELFGGSGWNEQFF. CDR3 in DNA: TGTGCCAGCAGTGAACTCTTCGGGGGTAGCGGTTGGAATGAGCAGTTCTTC.

The CDR3 loop reads CASSLRGPNQPQHF. The CDR3 DNA sequence: TGTGCCAGCAGTTTAAGGGGTCCCAATCAGCCCCAGCATTTT. The chain combines TRBV27 with TRBJ1-5; a weak D match, TRBD1 (5 bases). The CDR3 length is 14 residues. The germline gives CDR1 MNHEY, CDR2 SMNVEV (reference sequence). V gave up 2 bases and J gave up 3 bases, with 8 bases separating them.

The chain combines TRBV6-1 with TRBJ2-3, with TRBD1 matching over 8 bases. The V and J ends lost 3 bases and 3 bases, in that order; junction bases with no gene match: 5. Germline V gene sequence: CDR1 MNHNS, CDR2 SASEGT. The CDR3 has 15 amino acids. The DNA of the CDR3 is TGTGCCAGCAGTGAGGAGGACAGGGCGACAGATACGCAGTATTTT. Translation gives CASSEEDRATDTQYF.

This clone was observed a handful of times. The V gene is TRBV15, the J gene TRBJ2-7, with 7 positions matching TRBD2. V dropped 5 bases and J dropped 2; count of bases not matched to a gene: 6. The germline CDR1 and CDR2 sequences are LNHNV and YYDKDF (reference sequence). This CDR3 comprises 14 residues. The CDR3 DNA is TGTGCCACCAGCGACAGCGGGGTCGCCTACGAGCAGTACTTC. Translating gives CATSDSGVAYEQYF.

CDR3 sequence reads: CASSSEIAGAGTDTQYF. CDR3 nucleotides: TGCGCCAGCAGCTCAGAAATAGCGGGAGCGGGTACAGATACGCAGTATTTT. The chain is built from TRBV5-1 and TRBJ2-3, with 9 bases fitting TRBD2. The CDR3 extends over 17 amino acids. The V and J ends lost 3 bases and 3 bases, in that order; junction bases with no gene match: 11. Germline lookup yields CDR1 SGHRS and CDR2 YFSETQ.